This entry features one T cell receptor (beta chain) sequence. Its antigen is currently unknown. This record comes from a study of blood T cells in healthy people across ages. General study points: Strongly correlated with naive T cell percentage was TCR beta diversity. A roughly linear age-dependent decrease characterized TCR beta diversity per million T cells. Estimates based on one million T cells were treated as lower bounds.

Sample-barcoded 5' priming and a J-beta primer mix drove a second PCR of roughly 6 to 12 cycles. TCRdb used MiXCR to reprocess the 5' RACE reads, holding one entry per CDR3 protein. The sample carries over a million distinct CDR3 sequences, under 55% recorded once. CDR3 length equals 14 residues. Trimming left V 6 bases short and J 1 base short, with 12 bases between. This clonotype was obtained from a woman aged 18-29 years in good health. The sample comprised blood. The chain couples TRBV12-3 or TRBV12-4 to TRBJ1-2; tentative D call: TRBD1 (5 bases). The CDR3 sequence: CASSPAGINYGYTF. CDR3 sequence (DNA): TGTGCCAGCAGCCCGGCAGGGATTAACTATGGCTACACCTTC.